This TCR beta chain was sequenced during a study of cytomegalovirus exposure and HLA in healthy donors. Researchers ran the PCR with 60 Vbeta and 13 Jbeta primers. Original analysis: Counted up in a later analysis, unique TCR beta chains came to about 80 million, with about 9.9 million shared. The data were produced by immunoSEQ multiplex PCR, yet TCRdb's version contains in-frame clones alone and is incomplete. That table is the source of V, J and clone size, and D and trimming were worked out from the DNA. The sample table includes some 48,000 clones. Germline CDR1 SGHTA, CDR2 FQGNSA. This CDR3 is built from 15 residues. The J segment lost 6 bases and the V segment lost 3 bases, leaving 8 bases of the junction unmatched.

The rearrangement links TRBV7-2 to TRBJ2-7; TRBD1 matches 10 bases. The material sequenced was PBMCs. The source is a woman between 40 and 50 years old in good health and CMV-seronegative. CDR3 sequence (DNA): TGTGCCAGCAGCTTCCCGGACAGGGGGAATTTCGAGCAGTACTTC. Protein sequence: CASSFPDRGNFEQYF.